These T cell receptor beta chains were read from a single sample in a study of OX40 agonist ivuxolimab in advanced cancers. Data came from immunoSEQ multiplex PCR; TCRdb stores just in-frame clones and leaves some out. This table has just under 65,000 clones, about 90% appearing once. This specimen was CD4+ or CD8+ T cells sorted from blood, taken in a trial of the OX40 agonist ivuxolimab. The receptors stem from an adult with an advanced solid tumor such as melanoma, head and neck, liver or kidney cancer. The CDR3 runs from the conserved cysteine through the conserved F or W. The order of the fields is clone size, D gene, J gene, V gene, CDR3 DNA, CDR3 protein. D genes are given only for firm matches. Size tells how often a clone was seen (once, few, many) or the class of an expanded clone, and some rows leave it out.

-,-,TRBJ1-1,TRBV27,TGTGCCAGCAGTCGGACGGGGGGGACTGAAGCTTTCTTT,CASSRTGGTEAFF
-,-,TRBJ2-7,TRBV6-5,TGTGCCAGCAGTGATAGTCCCTCGGGAGAGCAGTACTTC,CASSDSPSGEQYF
-,-,TRBJ2-7,TRBV7-9,TGTGCCAGCAGCTTAGTCGGCAGGGGACGCTCCTACGAGCAGTACTTC,CASSLVGRGRSYEQYF
many,-,TRBJ2-7,TRBV5-6,TGTGCCAGCAGCGTGACTAGAGTCGAGCAGTACTTC,CASSVTRVEQYF
once,-,TRBJ2-5,TRBV15,TGTGCCACCAGCAGAGCAGGGGAAGAGACCCAGTACTTC,CATSRAGEETQYF
once,-,TRBJ1-5,TRBV7-3,TGTGCCACCCGATCGGGGGGGTTCGGCAATCAGCCCCAGCATTTT,CATRSGGFGNQPQHF
-,-,TRBJ2-7,TRBV19,TGTGCCAGTAGAAAGGCCGGGTCCCACGAGCAGTACTTC,CASRKAGSHEQYF
-,-,TRBJ1-5,TRBV11-2,TGTGCCAGCAGCTTAGGAGTAACTAATCAGCCCCAGCATTTT,CASSLGVTNQPQHF
once,-,TRBJ2-7,TRBV6-5,TGTGCCAGCAGTTACATCACAGCGACTAACTTCTACGAGCAGTACTTC,CASSYITATNFYEQYF
-,TRBD1,TRBJ2-7,TRBV6-1,TGTGCCAGCAGGATGACAGGGTGGGGGGAGCAGTACTTC,CASRMTGWGEQYF
-,-,TRBJ1-5,TRBV11-2,TGTGCCAGCAGCTTAGGAGGCCCGGGTAGCAATCAGCCCCAGCATTTT,CASSLGGPGSNQPQHF
few,-,TRBJ1-3,TRBV6-6,TGTGCCAGCAGAGGGCCCTCCGGAAACACCATATATTTT,CASRGPSGNTIYF
-,TRBD1,TRBJ1-5,TRBV7-2,TGTGCCAGCAGCTTCCACGGGACAGCAATATTCAATCAGCCCCAGCATTTT,CASSFHGTAIFNQPQHF
-,-,TRBJ1-4,TRBV28,TGTGCCAGCAGGGACACCTCTAATGAAAAACTGTTTTTT,CASRDTSNEKLFF
-,TRBD1,TRBJ1-3,TRBV28,TGTGCCAGCAGTTCCCCGACAGGGGGCGCGTTTGGAAACACCATATATTTT,CASSSPTGGAFGNTIYF
-,TRBD2,TRBJ2-3,TRBV5-4,TGTGCCAGCAGCTTGGATCTAGCGGGAGCCGGGAAGGATACGCAGTATTTT,CASSLDLAGAGKDTQYF
-,-,TRBJ1-5,TRBV28,TGTGCCAGCAGGGCGGGGCTGGGGAGCAATCAGCCCCAGCATTTT,CASRAGLGSNQPQHF
-,-,TRBJ2-7,TRBV10-3,TGTGCCATCAGCCAAGGTCCGGGCGAGCAGTACTTC,CAISQGPGEQYF
-,TRBD1,TRBJ2-7,TRBV28,TGTGCCAGCAGCAGGGGGCTCTACGAGCAGTACTTC,CASSRGLYEQYF